Below, 8 T cell receptor beta chains from the same sample are listed, as sequenced in a study of blood T cell repertoires in COVID-19. TCRdb keeps only in-frame clones here, not all; method: immunoSEQ multiplex PCR. Of nearly 350,000 clones listed, approximately 91% are singletons. The sample comprised peripheral blood. These receptor sequences come from an older woman with COVID-19, enrolled during active disease.

J is TRBJ2-5 and V is TRBV27, with 7 bases fitting TRBD2. This CDR3 is built from 16 residues. Germline V gives CDR1 MNHEY, CDR2 SMNVEV (reference sequence). The V and J ends lost 6 bases and 3 bases, in that order; junction bases with no gene match: 13. The CDR3 DNA sequence: TGTGCCAGCAGGCGTGAGGGATGGGGGGGAGAAGAGACCCAGTACTTC. As protein: CASRREGWGGEETQYF.

This chain joins TRBV6-5 and TRBJ2-7; D call uncertain. The CDR3 runs to 12 residues. CDR1 and CDR2 (germline): MNHEY, SVGAGI. With 4 bases removed from V and 0 bases from J, the gap between germline ends came to 4 bases. CDR3 in amino acids: CASSSRSYEQYF. DNA of the CDR3: TGTGCCAGCAGTTCCCGCTCCTACGAGCAGTACTTC.

This chain joins TRBV28 and TRBJ2-7, with 10 bases aligning to TRBD1. Per germline, CDR1 MDHEN and CDR2 SYDVKM. The CDR3 is made up of 17 amino acids. V was clipped by 5 bases and J by 1 base; unmatched bases: 11. This CDR3 reads CASSPLGQGKISYEQYF. Written as DNA, the CDR3 is TGTGCCAGCAGTCCACTGGGACAGGGGAAGATTTCCTACGAGCAGTACTTC.

The chain links TRBV4-1 to TRBJ1-2, with 9 bases lining up with TRBD1. There are 17 residues in the CDR3. Trimming removed 0 bases from V and 7 bases from J; junction bases left unmatched: 12. Germline lookup yields CDR1 MGHRA and CDR2 YSYEKL. DNA of the CDR3: TGCGCCAGCAGCCAAGAAATTTTATCCGGGACAGGGAGTGGCTACACCTTC. It specifies CASSQEILSGTGSGYTF.

V and J are TRBV6-5 and TRBJ1-1, with a weak D call TRBD1 (5 bases). V dropped 7 bases and J dropped 5 bases, with 17 bases sitting between them. The CDR3 is 14 amino acids. Germline V lookup: CDR1 MNHEY, CDR2 SVGAGI. CDR3 residues: CASTQRKGYTEAFF. The CDR3 region has the DNA TGTGCCAGCACTCAGAGAAAGGGGTATACTGAAGCTTTCTTT.

The chain uses TRBV27 and TRBJ1-1; D remains ambiguous. The CDR3 consists of 18 residues. Looked up from germline, CDR1 is MNHEY and CDR2 is SMNVEV (reference sequence). The V end was cut by 1 base, the J end by 1 base, with 19 bases between. Here the CDR3 DNA reads TGTGCCAGCAGTTTATTGGGGTCCGGGGTCGTAAAGAACACTGAAGCTTTCTTT. Encoded protein: CASSLLGSGVVKNTEAFF.

V usage is TRBV18 and J usage is TRBJ1-1, with D possibly matching TRBD1 (6 bases). The CDR3 spans 12 residues. Per the germline V gene, CDR1 is KGHSH and CDR2 is LQKENI. Deletions cut 8 bases from V and 2 bases from J, with 9 bases between. CDR3 protein: CASTGRNTEAFF. CDR3 coding DNA: TGTGCCAGCACAGGGAGAAACACTGAAGCTTTCTTT.

The rearrangement uses TRBV23-1 and TRBJ1-6; D not certain. TRBV23-1 is labeled an ORF, and its function is uncertain. The CDR3 runs 10 residues. Trimming stripped 6 bases from V and 10 bases from J, with 4 bases between. The CDR3: CASSSSPLHF. The CDR3 nucleotides read TGCGCCAGCAGCTCCTCACCCCTCCACTTT.